This T cell receptor (beta chain) was recovered during a study of CD4 and CD8 cells across lung adenocarcinoma regions. TCRdb processed the PCR reads anew with MiXCR; each CDR3 protein has one entry. The sample yields tens of thousands of distinct CDR3 sequences, around half seen once. Localized lung adenocarcinoma, a non-small cell lung cancer, affected the donors. The germline V gene encodes CDR1 MNHEY and CDR2 SMNVEV (reference sequence). The germline V and J ends were trimmed by 6 bases and 2 bases, with 22 bases remaining between them. The CDR3 length is 17 residues. Material for sequencing was CD8+ T cells from the center of a lung tumor. The gene calls are TRBV27 and TRBJ2-5, with D perhaps matching TRBD1 or TRBD2 (7 bases each). This TCR derives from a female donor with lung adenocarcinoma. The CD4 and CD8 labels of this study may be unreliable. CDR3 DNA: TGTGCCAGCAGGGCCAGGGGGGGGTGGGTGGGACAAGAGACCCAGTACTTC. This encodes CASRARGGWVGQETQYF.